One sample yielded the 16 T cell receptor beta chains listed below, sequenced in a study of T cells after yellow fever vaccination. Each CDR3 protein gets one entry after TCRdb re-called the 5' RACE reads with MiXCR. The repertoire holds more than 35,000 distinct CDR3 sequences, with roughly 6.4% as singletons. Sequenced here: CD8+ T cells not binding an NS4B(214-222) dextramer, sorted from PBMCs, sampled 45 days after the yellow fever booster vaccination. These receptors originate from a man aged 25-45 years who received the YFV17D yellow fever vaccine.

At least ten counts were recorded for this clonotype. The chain recombines TRBV6-1 with TRBJ2-3, with 9 bases lining up with TRBD2. V shed 5 bases and J 0 bases; nucleotides not matched to a gene: 3. The CDR3 loop spans 15 amino acids. Germline CDR1 and CDR2: MNHNS and SASEGT. CDR3 sequence: CASSPSGTSTDTQYF. DNA of the CDR3: TGTGCCAGCAGTCCTAGCGGGACTAGCACAGATACGCAGTATTTT.

This clonotype was counted a few times. The chain carries TRBV5-6 and TRBJ2-1, with 10 bases fitting TRBD1. The V segment lost 6 bases and the J segment 7 bases; nucleotides outside the gene matches: 4. The length of the CDR3 is 13 residues. Germline V lookup: CDR1 SGHDT, CDR2 YYEEEE. The CDR3 protein is CASKMGQGNEQFF. The CDR3 coding sequence is TGTGCCAGCAAAATGGGACAGGGGAATGAGCAGTTCTTC.

The V call is TRBV11-2, the J call TRBJ2-1; 8 nucleotides agree with TRBD2. The CDR3 spans 14 residues. Germline-derived CDR1 and CDR2 are SGHAT and FQNNGV. V was clipped by 4 bases and J by 2 bases; unmatched bases: 1. The CDR3 nucleotides read TGTGCCAGCAGCTCGGGGGGGACCTACAATGAGCAGTTCTTC. Translated, it gives CASSSGGTYNEQFF. Filled out from reference TRBV11-2 and TRBJ2-1, the complete variable domain reads EAGVAQSPRYKIIEKRQSVAFWCNPISGHATLYWYQQILGQGPKLLIQFQNNGVVDDSQLPKDRFSAERLKGVDSTLKIQPAKLEDSAVYLCASSSGGTYNEQFFGPGTRLTVL.

This clonotype was seen many times. V and J are TRBV6-8 and TRBJ2-2; D unclear. Germline-derived CDR1 and CDR2 are MNHGY and SAAAGT. CDR3 size: 13 residues. V lost 2 bases and J 7 bases, leaving 8 bases between the germline ends. This CDR3 reads CASSYGDHGELFF. CDR3 coding DNA: TGTGCCAGCAGTTACGGGGATCACGGGGAGCTGTTTTTT.

The V and J genes are TRBV29-1 and TRBJ2-1; D is possibly TRBD1 (5 bases). Trimming took 4 bases from V and 0 from J, leaving 10 bases between them. The CDR3 is made up of 14 amino acids. Germline values: CDR1 SQVTM, CDR2 ANQGSEA. The CDR3 sequence is CSVVGASSYNEQFF. CDR3 coding DNA: TGCAGCGTTGTAGGGGCGAGCTCCTACAATGAGCAGTTCTTC.

This clonotype was seen many times. This chain connects TRBV30 to TRBJ2-2; D perhaps matches TRBD2 (6 bases). Deletions cut 6 bases from V and 3 bases from J, with 11 bases between. Germline V gene lookup returns CDR1 GTSNPN and CDR2 SVGIG (reference sequence). There are 13 residues in the CDR3. DNA for the CDR3: TGTGCCTGCCGCCCGGGGGACACCGGGGAGCTGTTTTTT. Encoded protein: CACRPGDTGELFF.

This clonotype appeared many times. The chain links TRBV9 to TRBJ2-3, with 7 bases lining up with TRBD2. This CDR3 has 16 amino acids. Germline-derived CDR1 and CDR2 are SGDLS and YYNGEE. The J segment lost 2 bases and the V segment lost 3 bases, leaving 9 bases of the junction unmatched. CDR3 DNA: TGTGCCAGCAGCGATGCCGGGCGGGAGTACACAGATACGCAGTATTTT. Translating gives CASSDAGREYTDTQYF.

This clonotype was detected ten times or more. This chain connects TRBV12-3 or TRBV12-4 to TRBJ2-5; D may be TRBD2 (7 bases). Trimming removed 3 bases from V and 5 bases from J, with 10 bases in between. The CDR3 loop spans 13 amino acids. The chain's CDR3 is CASSFGGQETQYF. The DNA of the CDR3 is TGTGCCAGCAGTTTCGGGGGGCAGGAGACCCAGTACTTC.

The table lists this clonotype with a few counts. The V call is TRBV12-3 or TRBV12-4, the J call TRBJ2-1, with 13 nucleotides matching TRBD2. This CDR3 is 20 amino acids long. The J segment lost 1 base and the V segment lost 7 bases, leaving 16 bases of the junction unmatched. Here the CDR3 reads CASNLKGLAGTIDSYNEQFF. CDR3 bases: TGTGCCAGCAACCTAAAGGGACTAGCGGGAACCATTGATTCCTACAATGAGCAGTTCTTC.

This clonotype was counted at least ten times. The genes are TRBV27 and TRBJ2-1; D unclear. Between the trimmed V and J ends, which lost 6 bases and 6 bases, there was a span of 12 bases. The CDR3 is 13 residues long. Germline-derived CDR1 and CDR2 are MNHEY and SMNVEV (reference sequence). The CDR3 coding sequence is TGTGCCAGCAGCTACATTGGAATCAATGAGCAGTTCTTC. Translated: CASSYIGINEQFF.

At least ten counts were recorded for this clonotype. The chain carries TRBV7-9 and TRBJ1-1; unclear D gene. This CDR3 comprises 14 residues. V was trimmed by 5 bases and J by 0 bases, leaving 10 bases between them. Germline V CDR1 and CDR2: SEHNR, FQNEAQ (reference sequence). In DNA, the CDR3 is TGTGCCAGCAGCCCCCCCGGGGTGAACACTGAAGCTTTCTTT. As protein: CASSPPGVNTEAFF. Full variable domain (missing parts from reference TRBV7-9 and TRBJ1-1): DTGVSQNPRHKITKRGQNVTFRCDPISEHNRLYWYRQTLGQGPEFLTYFQNEAQLEKSRLLSDRFSAERPKGSFSTLEIQRTEQGDSAMYLCASSPPGVNTEAFFGQGTRLTVV.

This clonotype was seen many times. The chain couples TRBV6-5 to TRBJ2-2; D unresolved. The CDR3 covers 12 residues. The V end lost 9 bases, the J end lost 0 bases, and 5 bases lay between the germline ends. From germline, CDR1 is MNHEY and CDR2 SVGAGI. CDR3 protein: CASLANTGELFF. As DNA, the CDR3 is TGTGCCAGTTTAGCGAACACCGGGGAGCTGTTTTTT.

This clonotype has at least ten counts. This chain joins TRBV28 and TRBJ1-1, with D maybe TRBD1 (5 bases). This CDR3 has 13 amino acids. V was shortened by 3 bases and J by 1 base, with 6 bases between the two germline ends. Per germline, CDR1 MDHEN and CDR2 SYDVKM. The CDR3 sequence: CASSLGGNTEAFF. Written as DNA, the CDR3 is TGTGCCAGCAGTTTGGGGGGGAACACTGAAGCTTTCTTT.

This clonotype came up many times. The gene calls are TRBV5-1 and TRBJ2-1; D tentatively fits TRBD1 or TRBD2 (7 bases each). V lost 2 bases to trimming and J lost 9 bases, with 18 bases between them. This CDR3 spans 15 amino acids. Germline CDR1 SGHRS, CDR2 YFSETQ. The CDR3 DNA reads as TGCGCCAGCAGCTTACAGGCGGGAGACAGGGTTGAGCAGTTCTTC. Amino acids: CASSLQAGDRVEQFF.

This clonotype was counted many times. The chain joins TRBV28 to TRBJ2-7, with D unclear. The CDR3 loop spans 13 amino acids. Germline V gene sequence: CDR1 MDHEN, CDR2 SYDVKM. V shed 6 bases and J shed 2 bases, with 11 bases lying between them. Here the CDR3 reads CASSPQETYEQYF. The CDR3 DNA follows: TGTGCCAGCAGCCCCCAAGAGACCTACGAGCAGTACTTC.

This chain links TRBV6-2 or TRBV6-3 with TRBJ2-7; unclear D gene. CDR1 is MNHEY and CDR2 is SVGEGT in the germline V gene. V was cut by 6 bases and J by 5 bases, with 11 bases left in between. This CDR3 contains 12 residues. CDR3 bases: TGTGCCAGCAGCAGCATGCCGGACGAGCAGTACTTC. It translates to CASSSMPDEQYF.